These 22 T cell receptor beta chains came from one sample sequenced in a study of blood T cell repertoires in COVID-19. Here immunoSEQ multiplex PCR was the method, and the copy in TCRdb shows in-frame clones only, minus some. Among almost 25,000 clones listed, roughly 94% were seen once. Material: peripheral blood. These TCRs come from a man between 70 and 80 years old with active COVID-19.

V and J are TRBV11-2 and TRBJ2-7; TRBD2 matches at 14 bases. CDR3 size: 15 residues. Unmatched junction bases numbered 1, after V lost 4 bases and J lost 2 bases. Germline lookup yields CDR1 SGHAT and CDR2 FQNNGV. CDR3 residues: CASSSGLAGAYEQYF. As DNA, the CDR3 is TGTGCCAGCAGCTCGGGACTAGCGGGGGCCTACGAGCAGTACTTC.

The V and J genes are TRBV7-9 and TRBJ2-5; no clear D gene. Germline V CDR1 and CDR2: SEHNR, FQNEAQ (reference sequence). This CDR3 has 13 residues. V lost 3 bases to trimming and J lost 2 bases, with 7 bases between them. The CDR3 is CASSLSGQETQYF. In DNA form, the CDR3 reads TGTGCCAGCAGCTTGTCAGGACAAGAGACCCAGTACTTC.

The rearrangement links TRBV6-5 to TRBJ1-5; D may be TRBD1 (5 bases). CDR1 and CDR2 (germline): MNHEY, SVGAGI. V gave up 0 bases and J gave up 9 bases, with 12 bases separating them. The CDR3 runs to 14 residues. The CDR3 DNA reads TGTGCCAGCAGTTACTCGACCGGGGGTCGGCCCCAGCATTTT. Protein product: CASSYSTGGRPQHF.

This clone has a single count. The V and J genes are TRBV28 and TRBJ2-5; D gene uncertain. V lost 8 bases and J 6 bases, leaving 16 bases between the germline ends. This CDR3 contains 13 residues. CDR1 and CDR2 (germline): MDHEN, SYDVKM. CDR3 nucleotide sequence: TGTGCCAGCTTTTCAGGCTTATTGAAGACCCAGTACTTC. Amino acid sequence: CASFSGLLKTQYF.

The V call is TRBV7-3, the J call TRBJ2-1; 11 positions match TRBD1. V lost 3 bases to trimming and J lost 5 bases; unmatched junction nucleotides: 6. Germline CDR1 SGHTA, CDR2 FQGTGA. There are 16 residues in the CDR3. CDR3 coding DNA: TGTGCCAGCAGCTTCTCCCGGGACAGGGGGGACAATGAGCAGTTCTTC. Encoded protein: CASSFSRDRGDNEQFF.

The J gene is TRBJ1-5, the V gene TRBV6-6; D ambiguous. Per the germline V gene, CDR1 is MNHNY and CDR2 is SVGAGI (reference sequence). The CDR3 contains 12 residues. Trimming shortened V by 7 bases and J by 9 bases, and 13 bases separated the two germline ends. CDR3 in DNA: TGTGCCAGCACTATAGAACGGGGGCCCCAGCATTTT. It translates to CASTIERGPQHF.

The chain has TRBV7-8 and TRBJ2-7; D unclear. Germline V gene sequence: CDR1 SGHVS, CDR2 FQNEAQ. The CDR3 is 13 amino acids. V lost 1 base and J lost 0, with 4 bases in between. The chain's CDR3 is CASSLVYSYEQYF. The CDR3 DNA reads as TGTGCCAGCAGCTTAGTTTACTCCTACGAGCAGTACTTC. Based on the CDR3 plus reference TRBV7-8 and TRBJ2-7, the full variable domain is GAGVSQSPRYKVAKRGQDVALRCDPISGHVSLFWYQQALGQGPEFLTYFQNEAQLDKSGLPSDRFFAERPEGSVSTLKIQRTQQEDSAVYLCASSLVYSYEQYFGPGTRLTVT.

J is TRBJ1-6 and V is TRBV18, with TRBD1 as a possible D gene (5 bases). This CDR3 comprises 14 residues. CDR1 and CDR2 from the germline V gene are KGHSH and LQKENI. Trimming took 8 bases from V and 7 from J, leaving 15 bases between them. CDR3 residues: CASAYRSSNSPLHF. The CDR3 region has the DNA TGTGCCAGCGCATACAGGTCTTCCAATTCACCCCTCCACTTT.

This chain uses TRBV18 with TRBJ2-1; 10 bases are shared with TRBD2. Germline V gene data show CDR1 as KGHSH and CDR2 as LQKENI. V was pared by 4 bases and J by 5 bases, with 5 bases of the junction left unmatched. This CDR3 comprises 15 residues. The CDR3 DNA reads TGTGCCAGCTCACGGGGGCTAGCGGGAGACAATGAGCAGTTCTTC. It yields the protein CASSRGLAGDNEQFF.

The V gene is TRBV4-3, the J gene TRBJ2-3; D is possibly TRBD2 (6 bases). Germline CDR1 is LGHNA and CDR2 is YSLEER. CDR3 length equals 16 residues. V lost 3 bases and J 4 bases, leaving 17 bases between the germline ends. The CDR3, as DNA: TGCGCCAGCAGCCAGGGACCGGCGGGGTTCGCAGATACGCAGTATTTT. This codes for CASSQGPAGFADTQYF.

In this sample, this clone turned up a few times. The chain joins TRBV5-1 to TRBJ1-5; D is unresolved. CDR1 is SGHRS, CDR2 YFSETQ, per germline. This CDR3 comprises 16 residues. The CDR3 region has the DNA TGCGCTCTCTCCGGAGACGGCGATTTTAGCAATCAGCCCCAGCATTTT. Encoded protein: CALSGDGDFSNQPQHF.

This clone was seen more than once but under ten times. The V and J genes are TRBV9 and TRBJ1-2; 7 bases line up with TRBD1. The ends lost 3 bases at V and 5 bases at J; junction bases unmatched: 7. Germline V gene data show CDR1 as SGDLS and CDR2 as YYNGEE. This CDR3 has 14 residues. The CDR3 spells CASSEGNRGYGYTF. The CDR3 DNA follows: TGTGCCAGCAGCGAAGGGAACAGGGGTTATGGCTACACCTTC.

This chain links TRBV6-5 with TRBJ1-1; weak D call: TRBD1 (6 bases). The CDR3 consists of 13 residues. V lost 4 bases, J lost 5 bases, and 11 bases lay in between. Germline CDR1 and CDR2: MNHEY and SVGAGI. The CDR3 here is CASSSYRGTEAFF. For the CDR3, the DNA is TGTGCCAGCAGTTCCTATAGGGGGACTGAAGCTTTCTTT.

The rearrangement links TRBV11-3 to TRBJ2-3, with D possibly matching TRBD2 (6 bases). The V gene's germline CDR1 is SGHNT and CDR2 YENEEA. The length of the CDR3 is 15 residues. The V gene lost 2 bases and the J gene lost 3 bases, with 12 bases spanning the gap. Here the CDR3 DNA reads TGTGCCAGCAGCTTATCGGGGGACGGAACAGATACGCAGTATTTT. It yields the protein CASSLSGDGTDTQYF.

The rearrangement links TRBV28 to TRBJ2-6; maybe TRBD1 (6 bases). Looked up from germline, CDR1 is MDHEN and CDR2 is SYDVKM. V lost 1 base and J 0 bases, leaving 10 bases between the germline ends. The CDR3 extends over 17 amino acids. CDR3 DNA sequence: TGTGCCAGCAGTTTATACAGGGAGAACTCTGGGGCCAACGTCCTGACTTTC. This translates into CASSLYRENSGANVLTF. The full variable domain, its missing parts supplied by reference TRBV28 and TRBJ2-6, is DVKVTQSSRYLVKRTGEKVFLECVQDMDHENMFWYRQDPGLGLRLIYFSYDVKMKEKGDIPEGYSVSREKKERFSLILESASTNQTSMYLCASSLYRENSGANVLTFGAGSRLTVL.

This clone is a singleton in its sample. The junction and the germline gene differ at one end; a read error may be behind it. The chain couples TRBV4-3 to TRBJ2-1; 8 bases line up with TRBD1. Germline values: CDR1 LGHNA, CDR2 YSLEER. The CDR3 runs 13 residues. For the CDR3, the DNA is TGCGCCAGCAGCCAGGCGATCCGGGACAGGTTAATCTTC. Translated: CASSQAIRDRLIF.

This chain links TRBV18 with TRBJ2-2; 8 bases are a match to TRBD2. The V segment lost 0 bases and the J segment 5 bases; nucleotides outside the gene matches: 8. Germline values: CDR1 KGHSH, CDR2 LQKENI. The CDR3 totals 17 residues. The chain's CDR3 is CASSPPGGRIETGELFF. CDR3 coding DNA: TGTGCCAGCTCACCACCGGGCGGGAGGATTGAGACCGGGGAGCTGTTTTTT.

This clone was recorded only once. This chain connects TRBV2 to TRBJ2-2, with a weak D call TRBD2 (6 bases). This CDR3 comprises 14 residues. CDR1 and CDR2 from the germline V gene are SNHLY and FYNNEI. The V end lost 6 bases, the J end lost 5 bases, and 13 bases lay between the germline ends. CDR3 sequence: CASRAGYGTGELFF. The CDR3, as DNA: TGTGCCAGCAGGGCGGGGTATGGGACCGGGGAGCTGTTTTTT.

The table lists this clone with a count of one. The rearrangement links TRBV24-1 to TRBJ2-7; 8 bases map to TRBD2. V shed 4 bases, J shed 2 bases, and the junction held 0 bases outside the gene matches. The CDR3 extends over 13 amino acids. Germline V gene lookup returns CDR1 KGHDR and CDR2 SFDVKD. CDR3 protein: CATSERGAYEQYF. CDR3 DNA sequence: TGTGCCACCAGTGAGCGGGGGGCCTACGAGCAGTACTTC.

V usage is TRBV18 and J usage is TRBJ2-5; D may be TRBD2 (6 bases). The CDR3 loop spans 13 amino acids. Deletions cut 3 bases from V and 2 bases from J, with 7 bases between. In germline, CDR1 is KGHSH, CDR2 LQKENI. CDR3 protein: CASSPGLQETQYF. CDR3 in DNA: TGTGCCAGCTCACCGGGACTTCAAGAGACCCAGTACTTC.

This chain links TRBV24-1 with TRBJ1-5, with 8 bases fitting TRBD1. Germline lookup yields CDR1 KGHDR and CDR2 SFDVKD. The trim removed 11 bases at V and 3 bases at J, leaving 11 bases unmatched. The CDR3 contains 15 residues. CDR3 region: CAIGDRGGVNQPQHF. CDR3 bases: TGTGCCATCGGAGACAGGGGAGGTGTCAATCAGCCCCAGCATTTT.

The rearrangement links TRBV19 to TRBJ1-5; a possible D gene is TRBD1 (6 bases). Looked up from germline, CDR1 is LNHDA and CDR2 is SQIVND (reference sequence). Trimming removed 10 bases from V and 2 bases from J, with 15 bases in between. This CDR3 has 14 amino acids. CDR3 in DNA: TGTGCCACCCAAATGAGGACAGGCAATCAGCCCCAGCATTTT. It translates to CATQMRTGNQPQHF. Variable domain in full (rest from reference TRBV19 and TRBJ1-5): DGGITQSPKYLFRKEGQNVTLSCEQNLNHDAMYWYRQDPGQGLRLIYYSQIVNDFQKGDIAEGYSVSREKKESFPLTVTSAQKNPTAFYLCATQMRTGNQPQHFGDGTRLSIL.